These T cell receptor beta chains were read from a single sample in a study of CD8 T cells in ankylosing spondylitis. Using its own MiXCR run on the 5' RACE reads, TCRdb lists one record per CDR3 protein. The sample gives some 200,000 distinct CDR3 sequences, over 10% of which show up once; approximately 17% is in the top ten. What was sequenced was blood, either unsorted or a sorted T cell fraction (not recorded which). Receptor source: a male donor with ankylosing spondylitis or in good health (not recorded which). The CDR3 runs from the conserved cysteine through the conserved F or W. The D gene is left open where the match is weak. Clone size is stated in some rows and not others, as once, few, many or a class when expanded.

j_gene	abundance	d_gene	v_gene	CDR3nt	CDR3aa
TRBJ2-3	-	-	TRBV27	TGTGCCAGCGCTACGCTGATCACAGATACGCAGTATTTT	CASATLITDTQYF
TRBJ1-2	-	-	TRBV2	TGTGCCAGCCTTGAGGGAGGGGTTCCTGGCTACACCTTC	CASLEGGVPGYTF
TRBJ2-5	-	-	TRBV18	TGTGCCAGCTCACCACCCAGGCTCCTGGAGGGTTCAGAGACCCAGTACTTC	CASSPPRLLEGSETQYF
TRBJ1-1	few	-	TRBV4-1	TGCGCCAGCAGCCAAGGGGAGGGGAACACTGAAGCTTTCTTT	CASSQGEGNTEAFF
TRBJ2-7	many	TRBD2	TRBV27	TGTGCCAGCAGCCCGGGACTAAGCTACGAGCAGTACTTC	CASSPGLSYEQYF
TRBJ2-7	-	TRBD1	TRBV2	TGTGCCAGCAGTGACCGGACAGGGCTCTACGAGCAGTACTTC	CASSDRTGLYEQYF
TRBJ2-1	few	TRBD2	TRBV30	TGTGCCTGGCAAGCGGGACGCTCCTACAATGAGCAGTTCTTC	CAWQAGRSYNEQFF
TRBJ2-7	-	-	TRBV7-9	TGTGCCAGCAGCTCCTGGACCCTCGAGCAGTACTTC	CASSSWTLEQYF
TRBJ2-7	few	-	TRBV28	TGTGCCACTTTGGTCCGGGACCCCTCCTACGAGCAGTACTTC	CATLVRDPSYEQYF
TRBJ1-1	few	-	TRBV6-5	TGTGCCAGCAGTTACTCCGGGGCCTACACTGAAGCTTTCTTT	CASSYSGAYTEAFF
TRBJ2-7	few	TRBD1	TRBV5-1	TGCGCCAGCAGCCTGGGGACAGAGAGCTCCTACGAGCAGTACTTC	CASSLGTESSYEQYF
TRBJ2-2	many	TRBD1	TRBV4-1	TGCGCCAGCAGCCAACTCACAGGGGGCGACACCGGGGAGCTGTTTTTT	CASSQLTGGDTGELFF
TRBJ2-7	few	-	TRBV27	TGTGCCAGCAGTTGGGGGGCGGGTGAGCAGTACTTC	CASSWGAGEQYF
TRBJ2-2	-	TRBD2	TRBV6-2/TRBV6-3	TGTGCCAGCAGTTCGGGAAGAATAACGGGGGGTCCCCTGAACACCGGGGAGCTGTTTTTT	CASSSGRITGGPLNTGELFF
TRBJ2-3	-	TRBD2	TRBV6-2/TRBV6-3	TGTGCCAGCAGTTACTCGGGACTAGCGGGAGGGCCTTCGATGGGCACAGATACGCAGTATTTT	CASSYSGLAGGPSMGTDTQYF
TRBJ2-1	-	TRBD1	TRBV20-1	TGCAGTGCTAGAGAGGACAGGGGCGCCTACAATGAGCAGTTCTTC	CSAREDRGAYNEQFF
TRBJ1-2	-	TRBD1	TRBV29-1	TGCAGCGTAGGGACAGGGGGAGGCTATGGCTACACCTTC	CSVGTGGGYGYTF
TRBJ2-1	many	TRBD1	TRBV11-1	TGTGCCAGCAGCTGGACAGGGGACGAGCAGTTCTTC	CASSWTGDEQFF
TRBJ2-7	-	TRBD2	TRBV19	TGTGCCAGTAGTAAAGCTCCGACTAGCGGTCCCTACGAGCAGTACTTC	CASSKAPTSGPYEQYF
TRBJ2-7	-	TRBD1	TRBV29-1	TGCAGCGTTGTGACAGGGTACTCCTACGAGCAGTACTTC	CSVVTGYSYEQYF
TRBJ2-3	few	TRBD1	TRBV4-1	TGCGCCAGCAGCCAAGGGAACGGGGACAGTTTTAAAGATACGCAGTATTTT	CASSQGNGDSFKDTQYF
TRBJ2-3	few	TRBD2	TRBV6-5	TGTGCCAGCAGCTCTAGACTAGCGGCTGATACGCAGTATTTT	CASSSRLAADTQYF